A selection of T cell receptor beta chains follows, all from one sample in a study of blood T cell repertoires in COVID-19. Clones were read by immunoSEQ multiplex PCR, and TCRdb kept only the in-frame ones, dropping some. Of about 140,000 clones in the sample, about three quarters were seen once. The source material was peripheral blood. The receptors here all came from a woman of 80 years or more with active or convalescent COVID-19. The CDR3 runs from the conserved cysteine through the conserved F or W. A D gene is named only where the DNA matches it firmly. Rows give clone size only sometimes, using once, few, many, or a class for an expanded clone.

J: TRBJ1-4; D: .; V: TRBV28; size: .; length: 13; CDR3: CASGQGSWEKLFF; DNA: TGTGCCAGCGGACAAGGCAGTTGGGAAAAACTGTTTTTT
J: TRBJ2-3; D: .; V: TRBV6-6; size: few; length: 14; CDR3: CASSRGQKSDTQYF; DNA: TGTGCCAGCAGTCGAGGACAGAAATCAGATACGCAGTATTTT
J: TRBJ2-7; D: TRBD1; V: TRBV15; size: .; length: 16; CDR3: CATSRDLDRVTYEQYF; DNA: TGTGCCACCAGCAGAGATTTGGACAGGGTCACCTACGAGCAGTACTTC
J: TRBJ1-5; D: TRBD1; V: TRBV28; size: few; length: 15; CDR3: CASGPQGQSNQPQHF; DNA: TGTGCCAGCGGCCCCCAGGGACAGAGCAATCAGCCCCAGCATTTT
J: TRBJ2-5; D: .; V: TRBV3-1/TRBV3-2; size: once; length: 16; CDR3: CASSLSFPLPAETQYF; DNA: TGTGCCAGCAGCCTCTCCTTCCCCCTCCCAGCGGAGACCCAGTACTTC
J: TRBJ2-3; D: .; V: TRBV4-3; size: .; length: 15; CDR3: CASSQDLSVGDTQYF; DNA: TGCGCCAGCAGCCAAGATCTATCAGTCGGGGATACGCAGTATTTT
J: TRBJ1-1; D: .; V: TRBV19; size: .; length: 13; CDR3: CASSIIGTLEAFF; DNA: TGTGCCAGTAGTATTATAGGGACACTTGAAGCTTTCTTT
J: TRBJ1-2; D: .; V: TRBV3-1/TRBV3-2; size: .; length: 14; CDR3: CASSPAGRGYGYTF; DNA: TGTGCCAGCAGCCCCGCCGGGAGAGGCTATGGCTACACCTTC
J: TRBJ1-6; D: .; V: TRBV6-1; size: few; length: 15; CDR3: CASSDSVGGMSPLHF; DNA: TGTGCCAGCAGTGATTCGGTGGGAGGGATGTCACCCCTCCACTTT
J: TRBJ1-1; D: .; V: TRBV18; size: .; length: 14; CDR3: CASSPSTGSWKAFF; DNA: TGTGCCAGCTCACCTTCTACAGGTAGTTGGAAGGCTTTCTTT
J: TRBJ2-1; D: TRBD2; V: TRBV6-2/TRBV6-3; size: once; length: 11; CDR3: CASSRGVEQFF; DNA: TGTGCCAGCAGTCGGGGGGTTGAGCAGTTCTTC
J: TRBJ1-2; D: .; V: TRBV19; size: .; length: 15; CDR3: CASSIGTRFNYGYTF; DNA: TGTGCCAGTAGTATAGGGACTCGTTTCAACTATGGCTACACCTTC
J: TRBJ1-5; D: .; V: TRBV11-1; size: .; length: 14; CDR3: CASSLEGVNQPQHF; DNA: TGTGCCAGCAGCTTAGAGGGGGTAAATCAGCCCCAGCATTTT
J: TRBJ2-2; D: TRBD2; V: TRBV15; size: .; length: 17; CDR3: CATSRPLAGGYTGELFF; DNA: TGTGCCACCAGCAGGCCACTAGCGGGGGGGTACACCGGGGAGCTGTTTTTT
J: TRBJ1-3; D: TRBD1; V: TRBV30; size: .; length: 17; CDR3: CAYGGGTEGEAGNTIYF; DNA: TGTGCCTATGGAGGTGGGACAGAAGGGGAAGCCGGAAACACCATATATTTT
J: TRBJ1-1; D: TRBD1; V: TRBV9; size: .; length: 14; CDR3: CASSAMGQVPEAFF; DNA: TGTGCCAGCAGCGCCATGGGACAGGTGCCTGAAGCTTTCTTT
J: TRBJ2-3; D: .; V: TRBV4-2; size: .; length: 12; CDR3: CASSHGWDTQYF; DNA: TGTGCCAGCAGCCATGGCTGGGATACGCAGTATTTT
J: TRBJ1-2; D: .; V: TRBV27; size: .; length: 13; CDR3: CASSIHRRDGYTF; DNA: TGTGCCAGCAGTATCCACAGGAGGGATGGCTACACCTTC
J: TRBJ1-2; D: .; V: TRBV7-9; size: many; length: 13; CDR3: CASSARNRDGYTF; DNA: TGTGCCAGCAGCGCCAGGAACAGGGATGGCTACACCTTC
J: TRBJ1-1; D: .; V: TRBV9; size: few; length: 15; CDR3: CASSETTGTHTEAFF; DNA: TGTGCCAGCAGCGAGACGACAGGAACGCACACTGAAGCTTTCTTT
J: TRBJ1-6; D: .; V: TRBV30; size: .; length: 13; CDR3: CAWNQNLNSPLHF; DNA: TGTGCCTGGAATCAGAATCTGAATTCACCCCTCCACTTT
J: TRBJ1-5; D: .; V: TRBV28; size: .; length: 15; CDR3: CASRLPTVSNQPQHF; DNA: TGTGCCAGCAGATTACCGACAGTCAGCAATCAGCCCCAGCATTTT
J: TRBJ2-7; D: TRBD1; V: TRBV18; size: once; length: 15; CDR3: CASSQGQGSAYEQYF; DNA: TGTGCCAGCTCACAAGGACAGGGCTCTGCCTACGAGCAGTACTTC
J: TRBJ2-7; D: TRBD2; V: TRBV7-3; size: .; length: 14; CDR3: CASSPSGGTYEQYF; DNA: TGTGCCAGCAGCCCCTCGGGGGGGACCTACGAGCAGTACTTC
J: TRBJ2-1; D: .; V: TRBV30; size: .; length: 15; CDR3: CAWSLAASSYNEQFF; DNA: TGTGCCTGGAGTTTAGCCGCGAGCTCCTACAATGAGCAGTTCTTC
J: TRBJ1-2; D: TRBD1; V: TRBV18; size: .; length: 18; CDR3: CASSPTAPRGQGYYGYTF; DNA: TGTGCCAGCTCACCAACTGCCCCCCGAGGACAGGGGTACTATGGCTACACCTTC
J: TRBJ1-1; D: TRBD1; V: TRBV6-2/TRBV6-3; size: .; length: 14; CDR3: CASSPGTENTEAFF; DNA: TGTGCCAGCAGTCCCGGGACAGAGAACACTGAAGCTTTCTTT
J: TRBJ2-6; D: TRBD2; V: TRBV5-4; size: .; length: 17; CDR3: CASSRGGSTSGANVLTF; DNA: TGTGCCAGCAGTCGGGGGGGTTCCACCTCTGGGGCCAACGTCCTGACTTTC
J: TRBJ2-2; D: .; V: TRBV4-2; size: .; length: 14; CDR3: CASSQGSYTGELFF; DNA: TGTGCCAGCAGCCAAGGTTCTTACACCGGGGAGCTGTTTTTT
J: TRBJ1-1; D: .; V: TRBV5-1; size: .; length: 12; CDR3: CASSQGNTEAFF; DNA: TGCGCCAGCAGTCAGGGGAACACTGAAGCTTTCTTT
J: TRBJ2-5; D: .; V: TRBV15; size: .; length: 15; CDR3: CATSRDQGGQETQYF; DNA: TGTGCCACCAGCAGAGATCAAGGGGGCCAAGAGACCCAGTACTTC
J: TRBJ1-1; D: .; V: TRBV28; size: .; length: 13; CDR3: CASTGTLDTEAFF; DNA: TGTGCCAGCACTGGGACACTGGACACTGAAGCTTTCTTT
J: TRBJ2-7; D: TRBD2; V: TRBV4-3; size: .; length: 16; CDR3: CASSQDWLAGNPRQYF; DNA: TGCGCCAGCAGCCAAGATTGGCTAGCGGGGAACCCGAGGCAGTACTTC
J: TRBJ2-1; D: .; V: TRBV7-3; size: few; length: 14; CDR3: CASSLTITPSKQFF; DNA: TGTGCCAGCAGCTTAACGATTACACCGTCAAAGCAGTTCTTC
J: TRBJ2-2; D: TRBD2; V: TRBV19; size: once; length: 18; CDR3: CASSISGTSGANTGELFF; DNA: TGTGCCAGTAGTATAAGTGGGACTAGCGGGGCGAACACCGGGGAGCTGTTTTTT
J: TRBJ1-4; D: .; V: TRBV19; size: .; length: 17; CDR3: CATKPGHSEPTNEKLFF; DNA: TGTGCAACTAAACCGGGACACTCTGAACCAACTAATGAAAAACTGTTTTTT
J: TRBJ2-2; D: .; V: TRBV6-5; size: .; length: 11; CDR3: CASRRQGELFF; DNA: TGTGCCAGCAGAAGACAGGGGGAGCTGTTTTTT
J: TRBJ1-3; D: .; V: TRBV12-3/TRBV12-4; size: .; length: 13; CDR3: CASSFGGGNTIYF; DNA: TGTGCCAGCAGTTTCGGGGGGGGGAACACCATATATTTT
J: TRBJ1-1; D: .; V: TRBV4-1; size: few; length: 13; CDR3: CASTRGPGTEAFF; DNA: TGCGCCAGCACCCGAGGCCCCGGCACTGAAGCTTTCTTT
J: TRBJ1-4; D: .; V: TRBV7-9; size: .; length: 15; CDR3: CASSPMVGHNEKLFF; DNA: TGTGCCAGCAGCCCGATGGTGGGGCATAATGAAAAACTGTTTTTT
J: TRBJ1-5; D: .; V: TRBV12-3/TRBV12-4; size: .; length: 13; CDR3: CASSFGGTQPQHF; DNA: TGTGCCAGCAGTTTTGGAGGGACTCAGCCCCAGCATTTT
J: TRBJ1-4; D: TRBD1; V: TRBV19; size: .; length: 16; CDR3: CASSPDRGRTNEKLFF; DNA: TGTGCCAGTAGTCCGGACAGGGGAAGGACTAATGAAAAACTGTTTTTT
J: TRBJ2-3; D: TRBD1; V: TRBV7-9; size: .; length: 17; CDR3: CASPTTLGTGVTDTQYF; DNA: TGTGCCAGCCCGACCACCCTCGGGACAGGGGTGACAGATACGCAGTATTTT
J: TRBJ1-2; D: .; V: TRBV19; size: .; length: 15; CDR3: CASSIDHRVNYGYTF; DNA: TGTGCCAGTAGTATAGATCATCGGGTTAACTATGGCTACACCTTC
J: TRBJ1-4; D: .; V: TRBV13; size: few; length: 15; CDR3: CARSLRGGADEKLFF; DNA: TGTGCCCGCAGCTTACGGGGGGGGGCGGATGAAAAACTGTTTTTT
J: TRBJ1-2; D: TRBD1; V: TRBV19; size: .; length: 17; CDR3: CASAENLVWTGGYGYTF; DNA: TGTGCCAGTGCTGAAAACCTGGTTTGGACAGGGGGGTATGGCTACACCTTC
J: TRBJ1-1; D: TRBD1; V: TRBV27; size: .; length: 15; CDR3: CASSFLRQGNTEAFF; DNA: TGTGCCAGCAGTTTTCTCCGACAGGGGAACACTGAAGCTTTCTTT
J: TRBJ2-2; D: .; V: TRBV21-1; size: few; length: 16; CDR3: CASSKAGQGTTGELFF; DNA: TGTGCCAGCAGCAAAGCGGGACAGGGCACCACCGGGGAGCTGTTTTTT
J: TRBJ1-5; D: .; V: TRBV7-7; size: .; length: 17; CDR3: CASGSHPQVGGNQPQHF; DNA: TGTGCTAGCGGATCACACCCACAGGTGGGTGGCAATCAGCCCCAGCATTTT
J: TRBJ2-7; D: .; V: TRBV6-2/TRBV6-3; size: many; length: 15; CDR3: CASSLPRRGGREQYF; DNA: TGTGCCAGCAGTCTCCCCAGACGGGGAGGTCGGGAGCAGTACTTC
J: TRBJ1-6; D: .; V: TRBV25-1; size: .; length: 13; CDR3: CASSRQSNSPLHF; DNA: TGTGCCAGCAGCCGACAGTCCAATTCACCCCTCCACTTT
J: TRBJ1-1; D: .; V: TRBV12-3/TRBV12-4; size: .; length: 11; CDR3: CASSQNTEAFF; DNA: TGTGCCAGCAGCCAAAACACTGAAGCTTTCTTT
J: TRBJ2-1; D: .; V: TRBV7-2; size: once; length: 15; CDR3: CASSHMKSSYNEQFF; DNA: TGTGCCAGCAGCCACATGAAAAGCTCCTACAATGAGCAGTTCTTC
J: TRBJ1-1; D: .; V: TRBV5-1; size: few; length: 16; CDR3: CASSLNEGGPGTEAFF; DNA: TGCGCCAGCAGCTTGAACGAGGGGGGGCCGGGCACTGAAGCTTTCTTT
J: TRBJ2-2; D: TRBD2; V: TRBV4-3; size: once; length: 16; CDR3: CASSQLAGGSTGELFF; DNA: TGCGCCAGCAGCCAACTAGCGGGGGGGAGCACCGGGGAGCTGTTTTTT
J: TRBJ2-7; D: TRBD1; V: TRBV5-1; size: .; length: 13; CDR3: CASSEGQKYEQYF; DNA: TGCGCCAGCAGCGAGGGACAGAAATACGAGCAGTACTTC
J: TRBJ1-6; D: .; V: TRBV6-5; size: .; length: 15; CDR3: CASSYVRTANSPLHF; DNA: TGTGCCAGCAGTTACGTTAGGACAGCGAATTCACCCCTCCACTTT